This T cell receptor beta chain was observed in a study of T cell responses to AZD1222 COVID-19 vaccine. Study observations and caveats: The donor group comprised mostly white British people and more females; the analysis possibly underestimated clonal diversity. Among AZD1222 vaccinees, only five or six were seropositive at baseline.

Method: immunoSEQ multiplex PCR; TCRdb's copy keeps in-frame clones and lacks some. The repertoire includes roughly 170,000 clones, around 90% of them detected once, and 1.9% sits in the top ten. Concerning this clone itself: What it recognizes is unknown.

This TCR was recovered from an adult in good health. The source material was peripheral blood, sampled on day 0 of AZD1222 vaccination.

The DNA for the CDR3 is TGCGCCAGCTCGACCCGACCTACTGGAAACACCATATATTTT. Translating gives CASSTRPTGNTIYF. J is TRBJ1-3 and V is TRBV5-1; D remains unclear. CDR3 length: 14 amino acids. Germline assignment: CDR1 SGHRS and CDR2 YFSETQ. V lost 7 bases to trimming and J lost 2 bases, with 13 bases between them.